The 23 T cell receptor beta chains listed next were all sequenced from one sample in a study of T cells in Graves' hyperthyroidism and ophthalmopathy. TCR beta CDR3 regions were amplified from RNA transcripts. An initial round of RT-PCR targeting the TCR CDR3 relied on the HTBI primer set. TCRdb itself ran the multiplex PCR reads through MiXCR, one entry per CDR3 protein. The table includes around 400,000 distinct CDR3 sequences, about 25% detected once. Specimen: blood. The receptors shown here come from a man in his fifties with Graves' hyperthyroidism.

This clonotype has a count of ten or more. This chain connects TRBV13 to TRBJ2-1, with TRBD2 matching over 13 bases. This CDR3 is built from 16 residues. V gave up 0 bases and J gave up 5 bases; unmatched junction bases: 1. Germline V lookup: CDR1 PRHDT, CDR2 FYEKMQ (reference sequence). In DNA form, the CDR3 reads TGTGCCAGCAGCTTAGGGGGACTAGCGGGGCACAATGAGCAGTTCTTC. This codes for CASSLGGLAGHNEQFF. The complete variable domain, with remaining parts taken from reference TRBV13 and TRBJ2-1, reads AAGVIQSPRHLIKEKRETATLKCYPIPRHDTVYWYQQGPGQDPQFLISFYEKMQSDKGSIPDRFSAQQFSDYHSELNMSSLELGDSALYFCASSLGGLAGHNEQFFGPGTRLTVL.

Only a few counts were recorded for this clonotype. The J gene is TRBJ2-7, the V gene TRBV6-1; the D gene is possibly TRBD2 (7 bases). From germline, CDR1 is MNHNS and CDR2 SASEGT. With 1 base removed from V and 0 bases from J, the gap between germline ends came to 13 bases. This CDR3 has 16 residues. The CDR3 sequence is CASSEVGGPSSYEQYF. As DNA, the CDR3 is TGTGCCAGCAGTGAAGTGGGGGGGCCGAGCTCCTACGAGCAGTACTTC.

This chain connects TRBV4-1 to TRBJ1-1; D unclear. Trimming stripped 1 base from V and 1 base from J, with 7 bases between. This CDR3 has 14 amino acids. Germline assignment: CDR1 MGHRA and CDR2 YSYEKL. CDR3: CASSQVSGNTEAFF. The CDR3, as DNA: TGCGCCAGCAGCCAAGTTTCGGGGAACACTGAAGCTTTCTTT.

J is TRBJ2-3 and V is TRBV30, with D unresolved. Germline V gene lookup returns CDR1 GTSNPN and CDR2 SVGIG (reference sequence). The germline V and J ends were trimmed by 2 bases and 4 bases, with 4 bases remaining between them. CDR3 length equals 11 residues. CDR3 region: CAWSPADTQYF. The CDR3 bases are TGTGCCTGGAGTCCGGCAGATACGCAGTATTTT.

CDR3 sequence (DNA): TGTGCCAGCGGGAAGGGGGACAAGCAGCCCCAGCATTTT. Translating it yields CASGKGDKQPQHF. The chain uses TRBV19 and TRBJ1-5; a possible D gene is TRBD1 (6 bases). CDR1 is LNHDA and CDR2 is SQIVND in the germline V gene (reference sequence). Trimming cost V 9 bases and J 7 bases, with 16 bases left between them. The CDR3 length is 13 residues.

About this clonotype itself: A read error may account for a junction end that differs from germline. V gene TRBV7-9 combines with J gene TRBJ1-1; tentatively, D is TRBD1 (6 bases). Germline-derived CDR1 and CDR2 are SEHNR and FQNEAQ (reference sequence). The CDR3 extends over 15 amino acids. CDR3 residues: CASSPRDKVNTEAFF. The CDR3 DNA follows: TGTGCTAGCAGCCCCCGGGACAAAGTAAACACTGAAGCTTTCTTT.

The rearrangement joins TRBV15 to TRBJ2-5; maybe TRBD1 (5 bases). This CDR3 is built from 15 residues. The V gene's germline CDR1 is LNHNV and CDR2 YYDKDF (reference sequence). V gave up 2 bases and J gave up 0 bases, with 10 bases separating them. CDR3 DNA sequence: TGTGCCACCAGCAGAACCCCGACAGACCAAGAGACCCAGTACTTC. Amino acid sequence: CATSRTPTDQETQYF.

This clonotype was counted between two and nine times. The chain carries TRBV5-1 and TRBJ2-7; tentatively, D is TRBD2 (6 bases). Between the trimmed V and J ends, which lost 2 bases and 7 bases, there was a span of 16 bases. This CDR3 contains 14 residues. Germline loops: CDR1 SGHRS, CDR2 YFSETQ. CDR3 protein: CASSLVAGRSEQYF. CDR3 bases: TGCGCCAGCAGCTTAGTAGCAGGGAGGAGTGAGCAGTACTTC. The variable domain in full, with the rest retrieved from reference TRBV5-1 and TRBJ2-7, is KAGVTQTPRYLIKTRGQQVTLSCSPISGHRSVSWYQQTPGQGLQFLFEYFSETQRNKGNFPGRFSGRQFSNSRSEMNVSTLELGDSALYLCASSLVAGRSEQYFGPGTRLTVT.

V is TRBV5-1 and J is TRBJ2-5; D is undetermined. The CDR3 has 14 amino acids. The V end lost 7 bases, the J end lost 1 base, and 14 bases lay between the germline ends. Germline V gives CDR1 SGHRS, CDR2 YFSETQ. In DNA, the CDR3 is TGCGCCAGCCGGCAAGAGCAGGCCCAAGAGACCCAGTACTTC. This sequence encodes CASRQEQAQETQYF.

The rearrangement uses TRBV12-3 or TRBV12-4 and TRBJ1-2, with 9 bases aligning to TRBD1. The CDR3 runs to 14 residues. Trimming took 6 bases from V and 2 from J; bases not matched to a gene: 4. The CDR3 coding sequence is TGTGCCAGCAGGCCACAGGGGGCGAACTATGGCTACACCTTC. This sequence encodes CASRPQGANYGYTF.

The chain employs TRBV29-1 and TRBJ2-3; perhaps TRBD2 as D (5 bases). Germline loops: CDR1 SQVTM, CDR2 ANQGSEA. The CDR3 totals 12 residues. V was cut by 5 bases and J by 1 base, with 7 bases left in between. CDR3: CSVKEGTDTQYF. CDR3 bases: TGCAGCGTTAAGGAGGGCACAGATACGCAGTATTTT.

The sample holds a few counts of this clonotype. The rearrangement joins TRBV7-2 to TRBJ2-5; 7 bases agree with TRBD2. The trim removed 7 bases at V and 4 bases at J, leaving 6 bases unmatched. The germline gives CDR1 SGHTA, CDR2 FQGNSA. The CDR3 extends over 13 amino acids. The CDR3 reads CASNSSGGETQYF. CDR3 sequence (DNA): TGTGCCAGCAACTCTAGCGGAGGAGAGACCCAGTACTTC. The full variable domain, in which reference TRBV7-2 and TRBJ2-5 provide the parts outside the CDR3, is GAGVSQSPSNKVTEKGKDVELRCDPISGHTALYWYRQSLGQGLEFLIYFQGNSAPDKSGLPSDRFSAERTGGSVSTLTIQRTQQEDSAVYLCASNSSGGETQYFGPGTRLLVL.

In its sample, this clonotype was seen a few times. The chain employs TRBV6-1 and TRBJ2-1; 11 nucleotides align to TRBD2. Trimming took 2 bases from V and 4 from J; bases not matched to a gene: 4. The CDR3 length is 16 residues. Germline V gene lookup returns CDR1 MNHNS and CDR2 SASEGT. The CDR3 here is CASSETGTSGYNEQFF. For the CDR3, the DNA is TGTGCCAGCAGTGAAACAGGGACTAGCGGATACAATGAGCAGTTCTTC.

The chain joins TRBV6-5 to TRBJ1-1, with 9 bases identical to TRBD1. CDR3 length: 18 amino acids. Germline CDR1 and CDR2: MNHEY and SVGAGI. V lost 0 bases, J lost 5 bases, and 13 bases stayed unmatched. The CDR3 bases are TGTGCCAGCAGTTACTCGAGGGGACAGGGTATAAGAAATACTGAAGCTTTCTTT. Protein sequence: CASSYSRGQGIRNTEAFF.

This clonotype was counted many times. J is TRBJ2-7 and V is TRBV6-2 or TRBV6-3; D might be TRBD1 (5 bases). V was pared by 4 bases and J by 3 bases, with 16 bases between. Germline loops: CDR1 MNHEY, CDR2 SVGEGT. This CDR3 has 15 residues. The CDR3 spells CASSSLRQGNYEQYF. The CDR3 bases are TGTGCCAGCAGTTCCCTCCGGCAGGGTAACTACGAGCAGTACTTC.

As for this clonotype: Just one base apart from a much larger clone, this may be a read error. J is TRBJ2-1 and V is TRBV27, with 10 bases fitting TRBD2. CDR3 size: 14 residues. Germline assignment: CDR1 MNHEY and CDR2 SMNVEV (reference sequence). J was trimmed by 4 bases and V by 6 bases; bases with no gene match: 3. The CDR3 region is CASRVLAGYNEQFF. CDR3 nucleotides: TGTGCCAGCAGGGTACTAGCGGGATACAATGAGCAGTTCTTC.

This clonotype was recorded many times. The chain uses TRBV3-1 and TRBJ1-1, with D perhaps matching TRBD1 (5 bases). The V and J ends lost 4 bases and 1 base respectively, with 13 bases between them. Germline CDR1 reads LGHDT; CDR2 reads YNNKEL (reference sequence). The CDR3 is 15 amino acids. The CDR3: CASSLRQTENTEAFF. For the CDR3, the DNA is TGTGCCAGCAGCCTCAGGCAGACAGAGAACACTGAAGCTTTCTTT.

This clonotype was counted ten times or more. The rearrangement joins TRBV7-6 to TRBJ2-7, with D possibly being TRBD2 (6 bases). Per germline, CDR1 SGHVS and CDR2 FNYEAQ. The CDR3 is made up of 14 amino acids. Trimming left V 3 bases short and J 0 bases short, with 9 bases between. CDR3 loop: CASSLGGVSYEQYF. Here the CDR3 DNA reads TGTGCCAGCAGCTTGGGCGGGGTCTCCTACGAGCAGTACTTC.

The chain recombines TRBV27 with TRBJ1-1, with 7 nucleotides matching TRBD1. CDR1 and CDR2 (germline): MNHEY, SMNVEV (reference sequence). The junction had 5 bases not matched to a gene; V was cut back by 6 bases and J by 1 base. The CDR3 has 14 residues. The CDR3 nucleotides are TGTGCCAGCAGGGGAAGGACAGGGAACACTGAAGCTTTCTTT. Its protein is CASRGRTGNTEAFF.

The gene calls are TRBV20-1 and TRBJ2-7; D is ambiguous. This CDR3 has 11 amino acids. Germline V lookup: CDR1 DFQATT, CDR2 SNEGSKA (reference sequence). The V gene lost 6 bases and the J gene lost 0 bases, with 6 bases spanning the gap. The CDR3 is CSASLSYEQYF. CDR3 DNA: TGCAGTGCATCCCTCTCCTACGAGCAGTACTTC.

This sequence joins TRBV20-1 and TRBJ2-1; TRBD2 aligns across 11 bases. Germline V CDR1 and CDR2: DFQATT, SNEGSKA (reference sequence). The CDR3 length is 16 residues. V gave up 5 bases and J gave up 9 bases; unmatched junction bases: 15. In nucleotides, the CDR3 is TGCAGTGCTGGTACGACTAGCGGGGAAGCTTGGGGTGAGCAGTTCTTC. It codes for CSAGTTSGEAWGEQFF.

The chain has TRBV9 and TRBJ2-7; 7 positions agree with TRBD1. The CDR3 is made up of 15 amino acids. Germline V gene data show CDR1 as SGDLS and CDR2 as YYNGEE. Unmatched junction bases numbered 5, after V lost 0 bases and J lost 2 bases. The CDR3 reads CASSVGGTDPYEQYF. DNA of the CDR3: TGTGCCAGCAGCGTAGGAGGGACAGACCCCTACGAGCAGTACTTC.

This chain connects TRBV20-1 to TRBJ1-2; D may be TRBD1 (5 bases). The CDR3 is made up of 13 amino acids. Germline lookup yields CDR1 DFQATT and CDR2 SNEGSKA (reference sequence). V gave up 4 bases and J gave up 8 bases, with 17 bases separating them. Here the CDR3 reads CSATIDREYGYTF. CDR3 bases: TGCAGTGCTACAATCGACAGAGAATACGGCTACACCTTC.